This passage covers 28 T cell receptor beta chains from one sample sequenced in a study of T-cell memory formation after mild COVID-19. TCRdb re-derived calls from the 5' RACE reads in MiXCR, one entry per CDR3 protein. The table includes 150,000 or so distinct CDR3 sequences, around a third detected once. Sequenced sample: PBMCs or a T cell subset sorted from them (not recorded which). Receptor source: an adult woman who had mild COVID-19 (a few samples of this study predate the infection). Cell type and time point are not known.

J is TRBJ2-4 and V is TRBV11-2, with no clear D. This CDR3 is 17 amino acids long. Germline values: CDR1 SGHAT, CDR2 FQNNGV. Trimming shortened V by 4 bases and J by 4 bases, and 20 bases separated the two germline ends. The CDR3: CASSSASRNGLKNIQYF. The CDR3 DNA is TGTGCCAGCAGCTCCGCCTCCCGAAATGGTTTGAAAAACATTCAGTACTTC.

This clonotype was recorded a few times. J is TRBJ2-3 and V is TRBV10-2, with D unclear. V lost 3 bases and J 6 bases, leaving 13 bases between the germline ends. Germline-derived CDR1 and CDR2 are WSHSY and SAAADI. CDR3 length: 14 residues. CDR3 coding DNA: TGCGCCAGCAGTGAAGGTAGCTTAAGTGATACGCAGTATTTT. Protein product: CASSEGSLSDTQYF.

This rearrangement joins TRBV12-3 or TRBV12-4 to TRBJ1-2, with a possible D match to TRBD1 (5 bases). The CDR3 spans 12 residues. V was clipped by 2 bases and J by 5 bases, with 6 bases between them. The CDR3 loop is CASSLWGYGYTF. Written as DNA, the CDR3 is TGTGCCAGCAGTTTATGGGGGTATGGCTACACCTTC.

The chain couples TRBV19 to TRBJ1-5, with 8 bases identical to TRBD1. Germline CDR1 LNHDA, CDR2 SQIVND (reference sequence). V trimming: 6 bases; J trimming: 3 bases; junction bases outside the gene matches: 7. The CDR3 consists of 15 residues. The CDR3 DNA sequence: TGTGCCAGTAGGGACAGGGTAGCAATCAATCAGCCCCAGCATTTT. It specifies CASRDRVAINQPQHF.

This clonotype was recorded a few times. The chain links TRBV9 to TRBJ2-2; D gene uncertain. The V gene lost 0 bases and the J gene lost 6 bases, with 9 bases spanning the gap. Germline assignment: CDR1 SGDLS and CDR2 YYNGEE. The CDR3 runs 14 residues. The CDR3 DNA follows: TGTGCCAGCAGCGTAGAATCCGGCCCCGGGGAGCTGTTTTTT. Protein product: CASSVESGPGELFF.

The gene calls are TRBV5-6 and TRBJ1-1; 7 nucleotides line up with TRBD1. The trim removed 2 bases at V and 11 bases at J, leaving 12 bases unmatched. CDR1 and CDR2 (germline): SGHDT, YYEEEE. The CDR3 has 14 residues. The CDR3 spells CASSFGTAHQMAFF. CDR3 sequence (DNA): TGTGCCAGCAGCTTCGGGACAGCTCACCAAATGGCTTTCTTT.

CDR3 bases: TGCAGTGCTAGAGATTTATTGGGGGGGGTTAGCTGGAGCAATCAGCCCCAGCATTTT. It specifies CSARDLLGGVSWSNQPQHF. This sequence joins TRBV20-1 and TRBJ1-5; D possibly corresponds to TRBD1 (5 bases). The CDR3 has 19 residues. Germline V gene data show CDR1 as DFQATT and CDR2 as SNEGSKA (reference sequence). Deletions cut 0 bases from V and 1 base from J, with 22 bases between.

The chain combines TRBV7-8 with TRBJ2-7, with D unclear. CDR1 is SGHVS, CDR2 FQNEAQ, per germline. Trimming removed 2 bases from V and 6 bases from J, with 8 bases in between. This CDR3 has 12 residues. The CDR3 reads CASSLTRIEQYF. CDR3 nucleotides: TGTGCCAGCAGCTTAACCCGGATCGAGCAGTACTTC.

This clonotype was detected ten times or more. The CDR3 loop reads CSVTGKRDEQYF. In DNA, the CDR3 is TGCAGCGTGACAGGGAAACGGGACGAGCAGTACTTC. The chain is built from TRBV29-1 and TRBJ2-7, with 7 bases aligning to TRBD1. J was trimmed by 5 bases and V by 6 bases; bases with no gene match: 7. Germline loops: CDR1 SQVTM, CDR2 ANQGSEA. The CDR3 extends over 12 amino acids.

The chain combines TRBV20-1 with TRBJ2-1, with 7 bases fitting TRBD2. Germline CDR1 is DFQATT and CDR2 is SNEGSKA (reference sequence). CDR3 length: 15 amino acids. The V segment lost 6 bases and the J segment 6 bases; nucleotides outside the gene matches: 14. The CDR3 reads CSATGGSGDPNEQFF. DNA of the CDR3: TGCAGTGCCACCGGGGGGAGCGGGGACCCCAATGAGCAGTTCTTC.

The J gene is TRBJ2-1, the V gene TRBV12-3 or TRBV12-4; D might be TRBD2 (5 bases). The V and J ends lost 6 bases and 0 bases respectively, with 9 bases between them. This CDR3 spans 14 amino acids. The CDR3 loop is CASSAGGSYNEQFF. In DNA form, the CDR3 reads TGTGCCAGCAGCGCTGGAGGCTCCTACAATGAGCAGTTCTTC.

This clonotype showed up just a few times. The chain couples TRBV5-1 to TRBJ2-3; the D is unclear. The CDR3 is made up of 15 amino acids. With 2 bases removed from V and 0 bases from J, the gap between germline ends came to 10 bases. Germline lookup yields CDR1 SGHRS and CDR2 YFSETQ. The CDR3 bases are TGCGCCAGCAGCTTTCGGCGGCCAAGCACAGATACGCAGTATTTT. Translation: CASSFRRPSTDTQYF.

This chain connects TRBV20-1 to TRBJ1-1; D gene uncertain. V dropped 0 bases and J dropped 0 bases, with 11 bases sitting between them. The CDR3 extends over 15 amino acids. In germline, CDR1 is DFQATT, CDR2 SNEGSKA (reference sequence). The CDR3 loop reads CSARDRSMLNTEAFF. The CDR3 nucleotides are TGCAGTGCTAGAGACCGGTCCATGTTGAACACTGAAGCTTTCTTT.

This clonotype has only a few counts. This rearrangement joins TRBV4-3 to TRBJ1-4, with D perhaps matching TRBD1 (6 bases). CDR1 is LGHNA and CDR2 is YSLEER in the germline V gene. The CDR3 runs to 15 residues. V was trimmed by 3 bases and J by 5 bases, leaving 13 bases between them. CDR3 in amino acids: CASSQQQGGNEKLFF. For the CDR3, the DNA is TGCGCCAGCAGCCAGCAACAGGGAGGGAATGAAAAACTGTTTTTT.

This chain uses TRBV10-3 with TRBJ2-2, with 13 bases lining up with TRBD2. Germline trimming cut 10 bases from V and 5 bases from J; bases unmatched to any gene: 4. The V gene's germline CDR1 is ENHRY and CDR2 SYGVKD. This CDR3 contains 14 residues. CDR3 coding DNA: TGTGCCACCCGGACTAGCGGGAGTACCGGGGAGCTGTTTTTT. The encoded protein is CATRTSGSTGELFF.

This clonotype was seen a few times. V gene TRBV5-1 combines with J gene TRBJ2-1; D gene uncertain. In germline, CDR1 is SGHRS, CDR2 YFSETQ. The CDR3 spans 16 residues. Trimming stripped 4 bases from V and 2 bases from J, with 16 bases between. CDR3 loop: CASSRNVGLAYNEQFF. CDR3 DNA sequence: TGCGCCAGCAGCCGAAACGTGGGCCTAGCCTACAATGAGCAGTTCTTC.

V usage is TRBV5-1 and J usage is TRBJ2-4; D not resolved. The V gene's germline CDR1 is SGHRS and CDR2 YFSETQ. V lost 5 bases and J lost 0, with 18 bases in between. The CDR3 runs 17 residues. This CDR3 is CASRPSGPNLAKNIQYF. The CDR3 DNA sequence: TGCGCCAGCAGGCCCTCAGGACCGAATCTAGCCAAAAACATTCAGTACTTC.

This clonotype was recorded a few times. The V and J genes are TRBV29-1 and TRBJ2-1; 7 nucleotides align to TRBD2. J was trimmed by 7 bases and V by 2 bases; bases with no gene match: 2. The germline V gene encodes CDR1 SQVTM and CDR2 ANQGSEA. The length of the CDR3 is 12 residues. Here the CDR3 DNA reads TGCAGCGTTGAAATGGGGGGGAATGAGCAGTTCTTC. This codes for CSVEMGGNEQFF.

The table lists this clonotype with a few counts. The rearrangement uses TRBV20-1 and TRBJ2-7; tentatively, D is TRBD2 (5 bases). The CDR3 runs to 13 residues. V was pared by 2 bases and J by 4 bases, with 12 bases between. Germline V CDR1 and CDR2: DFQATT, SNEGSKA (reference sequence). CDR3 nucleotide sequence: TGCAGTGCTAGAAACCCAGGACTGTACGAGCAGTACTTC. Its translation is CSARNPGLYEQYF.

The table lists this clonotype with a few counts. The chain combines TRBV4-1 with TRBJ2-1; D is undetermined. V lost 4 bases and J 8 bases, leaving 12 bases between the germline ends. CDR3 length: 13 residues. CDR1 is MGHRA, CDR2 YSYEKL, per germline. As DNA, the CDR3 is TGCGCCAGCAGCCCTGGTGGGTTGGATGAGCAGTTCTTC. The encoded protein is CASSPGGLDEQFF.

V is TRBV3-1 and J is TRBJ1-1; 7 bases are shared with TRBD1. V lost 3 bases to trimming and J lost 1 base; unmatched junction nucleotides: 14. Germline CDR1 reads LGHDT; CDR2 reads YNNKEL (reference sequence). The CDR3 sequence is 18 residues long. The CDR3 is CASSQIGQVLGANTEAFF. CDR3 in DNA: TGTGCCAGCAGCCAGATCGGACAGGTTCTAGGAGCGAACACTGAAGCTTTCTTT.

The chain joins TRBV6-5 to TRBJ2-2; TRBD1 matches at 7 bases. The germline gives CDR1 MNHEY, CDR2 SVGAGI. This CDR3 comprises 15 residues. V dropped 6 bases and J dropped 4; count of bases not matched to a gene: 8. The CDR3 region has the DNA TGTGCCAGCAGGATTTCATACAGGGGCACCGGGGAGCTGTTTTTT. Protein product: CASRISYRGTGELFF.

This clonotype was counted a few times. The V call is TRBV5-4, the J call TRBJ2-1, with a tentative D call TRBD2 (7 bases). V was pared by 4 bases and J by 9 bases, with 23 bases between. This CDR3 is 16 amino acids long. Germline V gene lookup returns CDR1 SGHNT and CDR2 YYREEE (reference sequence). CDR3 in DNA: TGTGCCAGCAGCGTACGGACTAGGGGGGTCGGAGGTGAGCAGTTCTTC. This gives the protein CASSVRTRGVGGEQFF.

The chain recombines TRBV7-9 with TRBJ2-7; D perhaps matches TRBD1 (5 bases). With 1 base removed from V and 0 bases from J, the gap between germline ends came to 7 bases. This CDR3 comprises 14 residues. Germline CDR1 reads SEHNR; CDR2 reads FQNEAQ (reference sequence). CDR3 nucleotide sequence: TGTGCCAGCAGCTTAGGAGGACACTCCTACGAGCAGTACTTC. It is translated as CASSLGGHSYEQYF.

The V call is TRBV29-1, the J call TRBJ2-3; the D is unclear. CDR3 length: 13 residues. With 4 bases removed from V and 3 bases from J, the gap between germline ends came to 11 bases. The V gene's germline CDR1 is SQVTM and CDR2 ANQGSEA. CDR3 in amino acids: CSVAWGWTDTQYF. CDR3 DNA: TGCAGCGTTGCCTGGGGATGGACAGATACGCAGTATTTT.

V is TRBV10-3 and J is TRBJ2-4; D unresolved. This CDR3 region has 17 residues. Looked up from germline, CDR1 is ENHRY and CDR2 is SYGVKD. Trimming took off 0 bases at V and 0 bases at J, with 12 bases between the two ends. The CDR3 is CAISESYLELAKNIQYF. The CDR3 DNA follows: TGTGCCATCAGTGAGTCTTACTTAGAGCTAGCCAAAAACATTCAGTACTTC.

V is TRBV12-3 or TRBV12-4 and J is TRBJ2-6; D gene ambiguous. The CDR3 runs 16 residues. The V end was cut by 1 base, the J end by 0 bases, with 7 bases between. Here the CDR3 DNA reads TGTGCCAGCAGTTTAGATTGGAGCTCTGGGGCCAACGTCCTGACTTTC. This sequence encodes CASSLDWSSGANVLTF.

This clonotype turned up a few times. The gene calls are TRBV7-8 and TRBJ1-1; perhaps TRBD1 as D (5 bases). V was cut by 5 bases and J by 6 bases, with 10 bases left in between. CDR1 and CDR2 from the germline V gene are SGHVS and FQNEAQ. There are 12 residues in the CDR3. Written as DNA, the CDR3 is TGTGCCAGCAGCCCCCGGGACTCTGAAGCTTTCTTT. Its translation is CASSPRDSEAFF.